One T cell receptor (beta chain) is described in this entry. This entry is derived from a study of control samples from healthy donors and cancer patients. The trim removed 5 bases at V and 0 bases at J, leaving 6 bases unmatched. The CDR3 spans 17 residues. Germline V gene lookup returns CDR1 KGHSH and CDR2 LQKENI. Produced via immunoSEQ multiplex PCR; TCRdb's table is partial and in-frame only. The sample has about 34,000 clones; 93% are singletons. The receptor's source is a man between 35 and 55 years old with colorectal cancer. Sequencing used PBMCs. The gene calls are TRBV18 and TRBJ2-6; 8 nucleotides line up with TRBD1. CDR3 in DNA: TGTGCCAGCTCAACACAGGGGGGATCCTCTGGGGCCAACGTCCTGACTTTC. It specifies CASSTQGGSSGANVLTF.